Sequencing of this TCR beta chain was carried out in a study of regulatory T cells in long-lasting Graves disease. Study-wide results and limits: Only peripheral blood was studied, not thyroid tissue. Persistent disease samples used TRBV28, TRBJ1-2 and TRBJ2-5 preferentially.

This clonotype has only a few counts. Its antigen remains unknown. Arm-PCR of CDR3 regions with iRepertoire HTBI primers generated TCR beta libraries. Original processing methods: Identification yielded approximately 66 TRBV and approximately 13 TRBJ segments across samples. MiXCR, run by TCRdb on the multiplex PCR reads, gives a single entry per CDR3 protein. What appears here as the V and J calls and clone size reflects TCRdb's work, not the paper's. The sample records a few hundred thousand distinct CDR3 sequences, approximately 25% being singletons. Trimming removed 8 bases at V and 4 bases at J, with 21 bases between. The V gene's germline CDR1 is MNHEY and CDR2 SMNVEV (reference sequence). The CDR3 runs 15 residues. The time point denotes: persistent/refractory GD, antithyroid drugs over 5 years with positive TRAb. PBMC RNA was the source of the TCR library. Each patient gave approximately 9 milliliters of EDTA-anticoagulated peripheral blood.

The V and J genes are TRBV27 and TRBJ2-7; no clear D gene. This receptor was obtained from a woman aged 40-49 years with Graves disease. Sequencing was performed on peripheral blood mononuclear cells (PBMCs), taken when the disease was refractory, from a patient treated with antithyroid drugs. The CDR3 coding sequence is TGTGCCAGCGGTTATACGGCGATAGGAACTTACGAGCAGTACTTC. Protein sequence: CASGYTAIGTYEQYF.